Described below is a single T cell receptor beta chain sequence and its context. The data are from a study of PD-L1 blockade in urothelial cancer. Whole-study context: The patients first took atezolizumab in 2014, receiving 1,200 mg intravenously every 3 weeks. Counts from blood samples showed a median of roughly 130,000 T cells.

TCRdb's copy holds only in-frame clones and misses some; the assay was immunoSEQ multiplex PCR. This sample has about 45,000 clones; roughly four fifths occur once, and the top ten carry around 14%. The time point here: peripheral blood 6 weeks after treatment start. V lost 0 bases and J lost 9, with 13 bases in between. The CDR3 length is 14 residues. Germline values: CDR1 SGDLS, CDR2 YYNGEE. This clonotype was obtained from a man in his fifties or sixties with urothelial cancer. The rearrangement uses TRBV9 and TRBJ2-1, with D hard to call. Sequenced material: PBMCs, taken around atezolizumab (anti-PD-L1) treatment. In nucleotides, the CDR3 is TGTGCCAGCAGCGTAGGAGGCCGCGAATTTGAGCAGTTCTTC. Its protein product is CASSVGGREFEQFF.